These T cell receptor beta chains were read from a single sample in a study of identical twins. MiXCR, run by TCRdb on the 5' RACE reads, gives a single entry per CDR3 protein. Here the sample spans approximately 300,000 distinct CDR3 sequences, roughly 8.6% being singletons. This sample was also put to use in a study of yellow fever vaccine responses in identical twins.

Source material: CD8+ T cells sorted from blood. The receptors shown here come from a woman in her late teens or twenties in good health. CDR3s include the opening cysteine and the closing phenylalanine or tryptophan. Fields, in order: J gene, D gene, V gene, clone size, CDR3 protein, CDR3 DNA. D genes are given only for firm matches. Size tells how often a clone was seen (once, few, many) or the class of an expanded clone, and some rows leave it out.

TRBJ2-1 | TRBD2 | TRBV12-3/TRBV12-4 | few | CASSRPFAGGVYNEQFF | TGTGCCAGCAGTCGCCCTTTCGCGGGGGGGGTTTACAATGAGCAGTTCTTC
TRBJ2-3 | . | TRBV2 | many | CASSPWVESTDTQYF | TGTGCCAGCAGCCCGTGGGTGGAGAGCACAGATACGCAGTATTTT
TRBJ1-6 | TRBD1 | TRBV3-1 | few | CASSQNPGQNSPLHF | TGTGCCAGCAGCCAAAATCCGGGACAGAATTCACCCCTCCACTTT
TRBJ2-7 | TRBD2 | TRBV7-9 | few | CASSSSLGLVVEQYF | TGTGCCAGCAGCTCAAGCTTGGGACTAGTAGTCGAGCAGTACTTC
TRBJ2-1 | . | TRBV12-3/TRBV12-4 | few | CASRSPGLRSYNEQFF | TGTGCCAGCAGGAGCCCGGGGCTACGCTCCTACAATGAGCAGTTCTTC
TRBJ2-7 | . | TRBV27 | many | CASSLLPGKLDEQYF | TGTGCCAGCAGTTTACTTCCAGGCAAGCTCGACGAGCAGTACTTC
TRBJ2-7 | . | TRBV12-3/TRBV12-4 | . | CASSFPGPYEQYF | TGTGCCAGCAGTTTTCCGGGACCGTACGAGCAGTACTTC
TRBJ2-1 | . | TRBV20-1 | few | CSARDQGGTYNEQFF | TGCAGTGCTAGAGATCAAGGGGGGACCTACAATGAGCAGTTCTTC
TRBJ2-3 | . | TRBV3-1 | few | CASSVRDTQYF | TGTGCCAGCAGCGTCCGGGATACGCAGTATTTT
TRBJ2-3 | TRBD2 | TRBV7-2 | many | CASSFRLARSTDTQYF | TGTGCCAGCAGCTTTAGACTAGCGCGAAGCACAGATACGCAGTATTTT
TRBJ2-4 | TRBD1 | TRBV4-3 | . | CASSQDRGLAKNIQYF | TGCGCCAGCAGCCAGGACAGGGGTTTAGCCAAAAACATTCAGTACTTC
TRBJ2-1 | . | TRBV27 | . | CASSFGTIYNEQFF | TGTGCCAGCAGTTTTGGGACCATCTACAATGAGCAGTTCTTC
TRBJ2-5 | . | TRBV12-3/TRBV12-4 | few | CASSLIVQQETQYF | TGTGCCAGCAGTTTGATTGTACAGCAAGAGACCCAGTACTTC